These 12 T cell receptor beta chains originate from one sample sequenced in a study of long-term antiretroviral therapy in people with HIV. They ran version v3.0 of the immunoSEQ assay at survey level. Data came from immunoSEQ multiplex PCR; TCRdb stores just in-frame clones and leaves some out. The table lists 10,000 or so clones, about 81% of them singletons. The source material was unsorted PBMCs, sampled 0.7 years after starting antiretroviral therapy. All receptors come from a man in his forties with HIV.

The V call is TRBV5-6, the J call TRBJ1-1; D unclear. CDR3 size: 13 residues. Germline CDR1 and CDR2: SGHDT and YYEEEE. V shed 1 base and J shed 3 bases, with 7 bases lying between them. CDR3 coding DNA: TGTGCCAGCAGCTTGCCCGCAGACACTGAAGCTTTCTTT. This codes for CASSLPADTEAFF.

The chain links TRBV15 to TRBJ2-7; D possibly corresponds to TRBD2 (6 bases). The CDR3 is made up of 16 amino acids. The V gene's germline CDR1 is LNHNV and CDR2 YYDKDF (reference sequence). V lost 1 base and J lost 2, with 15 bases in between. CDR3 sequence reads: CATSRGQGGTTYEQYF. The CDR3 DNA sequence: TGTGCCACCAGCAGAGGTCAGGGCGGGACCACCTACGAGCAGTACTTC.

The chain uses TRBV6-1 and TRBJ2-2, with a possible D match to TRBD1 (5 bases). Trimming cost V 11 bases and J 4 bases, with 14 bases left between them. This CDR3 comprises 13 residues. Germline CDR1 and CDR2: MNHNS and SASEGT. This CDR3 reads CAGRTLFTGELFF. The CDR3, as DNA: TGTGCCGGCCGGACACTGTTCACCGGGGAGCTGTTTTTT.

Written as DNA, the CDR3 is TGTGCCAGCAGCCATGTATCCTGGGGTGCGGGAAACACCATATATTTT. Its translation is CASSHVSWGAGNTIYF. V is TRBV4-2 and J is TRBJ1-3, with unresolved D. The germline V and J ends were trimmed by 3 bases and 4 bases, with 16 bases remaining between them. The CDR3 covers 16 residues. CDR1 LGHNA and CDR2 YNFKEQ come from the germline V gene.

This chain connects TRBV19 to TRBJ2-3; the match to TRBD1 covers 7 bases. This CDR3 is 15 amino acids long. J lost 2 bases, V lost 10 bases, and 12 bases had no gene match. Per the germline V gene, CDR1 is LNHDA and CDR2 is SQIVND (reference sequence). CDR3 protein: CATRSGTVFTDTQYF. In nucleotides, the CDR3 is TGTGCCACCCGGTCCGGGACAGTGTTCACAGATACGCAGTATTTT.

The V and J genes are TRBV14 and TRBJ2-1; TRBD2 agrees at 7 bases. The germline V gene encodes CDR1 SGHDN and CDR2 FVKESK. J gave up 9 bases and V 4 bases, and 9 bases lay outside the gene matches. This CDR3 spans 14 amino acids. This CDR3 reads CASSPFAGVGEQFF. DNA of the CDR3: TGTGCCAGCAGCCCATTTGCGGGAGTGGGTGAGCAGTTCTTC.

The V call is TRBV14, the J call TRBJ2-1; D possibly matches TRBD1 or TRBD2 (5 bases each). From germline, CDR1 is SGHDN and CDR2 FVKESK. Trimming removed 1 base at V and 4 bases at J, with 17 bases between. The CDR3 runs 17 residues. In nucleotides, the CDR3 is TGTGCCAGCAGCCAAGCCTCTGGGGGAGTGATGTACAATGAGCAGTTCTTC. It encodes CASSQASGGVMYNEQFF.

The chain couples TRBV2 to TRBJ1-2, with D unresolved. From germline, CDR1 is SNHLY and CDR2 FYNNEI. The CDR3 runs to 13 residues. Trimming removed 4 bases from V and 2 bases from J, with 8 bases in between. CDR3 coding DNA: TGTGCCAGCAGTGTAGACAAGAACTATGGCTACACCTTC. Translation gives CASSVDKNYGYTF.

This rearrangement joins TRBV6-4 to TRBJ2-3, with D unclear. This CDR3 has 14 residues. The ends were cut back, 3 bases at V and 2 bases at J, with 9 bases in the middle. Germline V gene lookup returns CDR1 MRHNA and CDR2 SNTAGT. CDR3 residues: CASSEMSDTDTQYF. The CDR3 region has the DNA TGTGCCAGCAGTGAAATGTCTGACACAGATACGCAGTATTTT.

This clone came up once. The chain employs TRBV5-1 and TRBJ1-5, with 10 bases fitting TRBD1. Trimming cost V 4 bases and J 2 bases; bases outside gene matches: 3. There are 15 residues in the CDR3. Germline loops: CDR1 SGHRS, CDR2 YFSETQ. CDR3 protein: CASSPGTGGNQPQHF. The CDR3 DNA reads as TGCGCCAGCAGCCCCGGGACAGGGGGCAATCAGCCCCAGCATTTT.

This clone was seen more than once but under ten times. The chain has TRBV7-9 and TRBJ2-1; D assignment may be TRBD1 or TRBD2 (5 bases each). CDR1 SEHNR and CDR2 FQNEAQ come from the germline V gene (reference sequence). V lost 3 bases to trimming and J lost 8 bases, with 17 bases between them. The length of the CDR3 is 15 residues. This chain's CDR3 is CASSFREGPQDEQFF. For the CDR3, the DNA is TGTGCCAGCAGCTTTCGAGAGGGCCCACAGGATGAGCAGTTCTTC.

The CDR3 coding sequence is TGTGCCAGCAGCCGGGTGGCGGGAGGGCCTTACGAGCAGTACTTC. This gives the protein CASSRVAGGPYEQYF. The chain recombines TRBV14 with TRBJ2-7; 9 bases are a match to TRBD2. This CDR3 spans 15 amino acids. V shed 4 bases and J 4 bases; nucleotides not matched to a gene: 8. Germline V gene lookup returns CDR1 SGHDN and CDR2 FVKESK.